Listed below are T cell receptor beta chains from one sample, sequenced in a study of a mutant IDH1 vaccine in newly diagnosed glioma. Profiled with immunoSEQ multiplex PCR; TCRdb holds only in-frame clones, not every one. The data show 45,000 to 65,000 clones, about 80% seen once. No antigens are known for them. Material: PBMCs, obtained from a glioma patient whose treatment included an IDH1 peptide vaccine. The receptors stem from a young woman with glioma. Some clones in this sample may be carry-over from other donors' samples. The CDR3 runs from the conserved cysteine through the conserved F or W. A D gene is named only where the DNA matches it firmly. A row's size may be missing; if present it is once, few, many or a size class.

abundance | d_gene | j_gene | v_gene | CDR3nt | CDR3aa
NA | NA | TRBJ2-3 | TRBV5-1 | TGCGCCAGCTCCTCAGGAGATACGCAGTATTTT | CASSSGDTQYF
NA | NA | TRBJ1-6 | TRBV2 | TGTGCCAGCAGTGAATCCAGGGGTCTATCACCCCTCCACTTT | CASSESRGLSPLHF
few | TRBD1 | TRBJ1-5 | TRBV30 | TGTGCCTGGAGTGGTGACAGGGGTGGACAGCCCCAGCATTTT | CAWSGDRGGQPQHF
NA | NA | TRBJ2-7 | TRBV2 | TGTGCCAGCAGTGTGGAGGCTAGGGGCGAGCAGTACTTC | CASSVEARGEQYF
NA | NA | TRBJ1-3 | TRBV10-3 | TGTGCCATCAGGGAACCCTCCGGTTGGGGAAACACCATATATTTT | CAIREPSGWGNTIYF
NA | NA | TRBJ2-3 | TRBV6-5 | TGTGCCAGCAGTGGGGTGGATACGCAGTATTTT | CASSGVDTQYF
NA | TRBD1 | TRBJ1-6 | TRBV9 | TGTGCCAGCAGCGTATCAGGGGGAAATTCACCCCTCCACTTT | CASSVSGGNSPLHF
NA | TRBD2 | TRBJ2-1 | TRBV25-1 | TGTGCCAGCAGTCACGCCGGGACTAGCAGGGTCCATGAGCAGTTCTTC | CASSHAGTSRVHEQFF
NA | TRBD1 | TRBJ1-6 | TRBV7-3 | TGTGCCAGCAGCTTATTGGGACAGGGTAATTCACCCCTCCACTTT | CASSLLGQGNSPLHF
NA | NA | TRBJ2-5 | TRBV5-1 | TGCGCCAGCAGTAACGCAGGGGGGCGTGGGGAGACCCAGTACTTC | CASSNAGGRGETQYF
NA | NA | TRBJ2-7 | TRBV15 | TGTGCCACCAGCAGAGACAGGGGTGAGTCCTACGAGCAGTACTTC | CATSRDRGESYEQYF
NA | NA | TRBJ2-3 | TRBV5-1 | TGCGCCAGCAGCTTGAAAGGGCCTAGCACAGATACGCAGTATTTT | CASSLKGPSTDTQYF
NA | TRBD2 | TRBJ2-7 | TRBV5-1 | TGCGCCAGCAGCTCGGGACTAGCGGAATCCTACGAGCAGTACTTC | CASSSGLAESYEQYF
NA | TRBD1 | TRBJ1-2 | TRBV5-4 | TGTGCCAGCAGCTTGGAGCAGGGGGCAAACTATGGCTACACCTTC | CASSLEQGANYGYTF
few | NA | TRBJ2-2 | TRBV7-9 | TGTGCCAGCAGCTTATTGGACCTAGGCGGGGAGCTGTTTTTT | CASSLLDLGGELFF
NA | TRBD1 | TRBJ1-4 | TRBV9 | TGTGCCAGCAGCCCTCAGGACAGGAGAAAACTGTTTTTT | CASSPQDRRKLFF
NA | NA | TRBJ2-4 | TRBV5-6 | TGTGCCAGCAGCCACCGGGACCTAATCAAAAACATTCAGTACTTC | CASSHRDLIKNIQYF
once | TRBD2 | TRBJ2-7 | TRBV19 | TGTGCCAGTAGTCCCGGGACTACCGGCTACGAGCAGTACTTC | CASSPGTTGYEQYF
few | NA | TRBJ1-1 | TRBV30 | TGTGCCTGGAGTGTACTCAGGGGTAACACTGAAGCTTTCTTT | CAWSVLRGNTEAFF
NA | NA | TRBJ1-3 | TRBV30 | TGTGCCTGGAGTGTATTGCTACAGGGCAGCTCTGGAAACACCATATATTTT | CAWSVLLQGSSGNTIYF
NA | NA | TRBJ2-3 | TRBV6-1 | TGTGCCAGCAGTGGATCTTCTAGCCAAAGCGAGGGTACGCAGTATTTT | CASSGSSSQSEGTQYF
NA | TRBD1 | TRBJ2-1 | TRBV7-2 | TGTGCCAGCAGACGTGGACAGGGTTCCTACAATGAGCAGTTCTTC | CASRRGQGSYNEQFF
NA | NA | TRBJ1-2 | TRBV11-2 | TGTGCCAGCAGCTTAGCAGGGTTCCTTCGATATGGCTACACCTTC | CASSLAGFLRYGYTF
NA | NA | TRBJ2-2 | TRBV5-1 | TGCGCCAGCACCCCCGGGCGGGCGGGGTTGAACACCGGGGAGCTGTTTTTT | CASTPGRAGLNTGELFF
NA | NA | TRBJ2-5 | TRBV4-2 | TGTGCCAGCAGCCAAGGGGGGGCTAGTCGAACCGGAGAGACCCAGTACTTC | CASSQGGASRTGETQYF
NA | NA | TRBJ1-5 | TRBV19 | TGTGCCAGTAGTTCGAGGGGAAGCAATCAGCCCCAGCATTTT | CASSSRGSNQPQHF
NA | NA | TRBJ1-6 | TRBV7-8 | TGTGCCAGCACAACGCTCGACGGCTCACCCCTCCACTTT | CASTTLDGSPLHF
NA | NA | TRBJ2-7 | TRBV11-2 | TGTGCCAGCAGCTTGCGGGTTTCCTACGAGCAGTACTTC | CASSLRVSYEQYF
NA | NA | TRBJ1-4 | TRBV30 | TGTGCCTGGAGCTTAACTAATGAAAAACTGTTTTTT | CAWSLTNEKLFF
NA | NA | TRBJ1-1 | TRBV29-1 | TGCAGCTCAGACACCCTCGCAACTGAAGCTTTCTTT | CSSDTLATEAFF
NA | NA | TRBJ2-6 | TRBV7-2 | TGTGCCAGCAGCTTAGTAGGGGGTTCTGGGGCCAACGTCCTGACTTTC | CASSLVGGSGANVLTF
NA | TRBD1 | TRBJ1-2 | TRBV9 | TGTGCCAGCAGCCGACAGGGGCGGTCTGACTATGGCTACACCTTC | CASSRQGRSDYGYTF
NA | TRBD2 | TRBJ2-1 | TRBV7-3 | TGTGCCAGCAGTCCCTTGGGGACTAACTACAATGAGCAGTTCTTC | CASSPLGTNYNEQFF
NA | NA | TRBJ2-7 | TRBV4-3 | TGCGCCAGCAGCCAAGGGCCGGGCAAAACCTACGAGCAGTACTTC | CASSQGPGKTYEQYF
NA | TRBD2 | TRBJ2-7 | TRBV7-3 | TGTGCCAGCAGCATGACTAGCGGTAGTGAGCAGTACTTC | CASSMTSGSEQYF
NA | NA | TRBJ2-7 | TRBV4-1 | TGCGCCAGCAGTTCCCGGGAGTCGTCAAACTACGAGCAGTACTTC | CASSSRESSNYEQYF
NA | NA | TRBJ1-1 | TRBV6-5 | TGTGCCAGCGCTCGGGCTGAGGGCACTGAAGCTTTCTTT | CASARAEGTEAFF
NA | TRBD2 | TRBJ2-7 | TRBV29-1 | TGCAGCGTTTCCCCCCCTAGCGGGAGGTTACACGAGCAGTACTTC | CSVSPPSGRLHEQYF
NA | NA | TRBJ1-5 | TRBV6-4 | TGTGCCAGCAGTGACGATCAGCCCCAGCATTTT | CASSDDQPQHF
NA | NA | TRBJ1-5 | TRBV19 | TGTGCCAGTAGGACCGACTTCGGTTTCAATCAGCCCCAGCATTTT | CASRTDFGFNQPQHF
NA | NA | TRBJ1-1 | TRBV29-1 | TGCAGCGGCGAGAACACTGAAGCTTTCTTT | CSGENTEAFF
NA | TRBD2 | TRBJ2-7 | TRBV29-1 | TGCAGCGTTGAAAAGGGAGGGTACGAGCAGTACTTC | CSVEKGGYEQYF